Below, 5 T cell receptor beta chains from the same sample are listed, as sequenced in a study of patients and donors after allogeneic stem cell transplantation. TCRdb reprocessed the RT-PCR reads via MiXCR and lists one record per CDR3 protein. Among some 960,000 distinct CDR3 sequences listed, about 20% were seen once. The sequenced material came from blood, either unsorted or a sorted T cell fraction (not recorded which). These receptors were collected from a human donor who was either an allogeneic HSCT recipient or a stem cell or donor lymphocyte infusion donor (not recorded which). It is not recorded whose cells these are; they may come from a transplant donor.

This clonotype was observed a handful of times. This chain connects TRBV27 to TRBJ2-1, with D perhaps TRBD1 (6 bases). The germline CDR1 and CDR2 sequences are MNHEY and SMNVEV (reference sequence). This CDR3 comprises 16 residues. Trimming pared 1 base from V and 4 bases from J, leaving 14 bases between. CDR3 protein: CASSLLQGSLYNEQFF. The CDR3, as DNA: TGTGCCAGCAGTTTATTGCAGGGGTCGTTATACAATGAGCAGTTCTTC.

This chain links TRBV28 with TRBJ1-1, with D perhaps TRBD1 (5 bases). The germline V and J ends were trimmed by 4 bases and 4 bases, with 13 bases remaining between them. The CDR3 extends over 14 amino acids. The germline V gene encodes CDR1 MDHEN and CDR2 SYDVKM. The CDR3 nucleotides are TGTGCCAGCAGTTACGGGGGGGTGGGCACTGAAGCTTTCTTT. Translation: CASSYGGVGTEAFF.

This chain uses TRBV7-9 with TRBJ2-2; tentatively, D is TRBD1 or TRBD2 (5 bases each). V lost 5 bases, J lost 3 bases, and 16 bases lay in between. Germline V gene data show CDR1 as SEHNR and CDR2 as FQNEAQ (reference sequence). The CDR3 totals 16 residues. CDR3 in amino acids: CASSPTGTLYTGELFF. The CDR3 DNA reads as TGTGCCAGCAGCCCGACCGGGACCTTATACACCGGGGAGCTGTTTTTT.

This chain uses TRBV7-8 with TRBJ2-5, with 7 bases that match TRBD1. The CDR3 is 15 amino acids. Per germline, CDR1 SGHVS and CDR2 FQNEAQ. V lost 5 bases and J lost 5; bases outside the gene matches: 11. The CDR3 protein is CASSIRDRWRETQYF. The CDR3, as DNA: TGTGCCAGCAGCATCCGGGACAGATGGAGGGAGACCCAGTACTTC.

This chain uses TRBV6-2 or TRBV6-3 with TRBJ2-7; 9 bases are a match to TRBD1. Germline-derived CDR1 and CDR2 are MNHEY and SVGEGT. V gave up 7 bases and J gave up 6 bases; unmatched junction bases: 13. This CDR3 spans 15 amino acids. CDR3 coding DNA: TGTGCCAGCAACCGAGGGGGGACAGGGACCAGCGAGCAGTACTTC. It encodes CASNRGGTGTSEQYF.